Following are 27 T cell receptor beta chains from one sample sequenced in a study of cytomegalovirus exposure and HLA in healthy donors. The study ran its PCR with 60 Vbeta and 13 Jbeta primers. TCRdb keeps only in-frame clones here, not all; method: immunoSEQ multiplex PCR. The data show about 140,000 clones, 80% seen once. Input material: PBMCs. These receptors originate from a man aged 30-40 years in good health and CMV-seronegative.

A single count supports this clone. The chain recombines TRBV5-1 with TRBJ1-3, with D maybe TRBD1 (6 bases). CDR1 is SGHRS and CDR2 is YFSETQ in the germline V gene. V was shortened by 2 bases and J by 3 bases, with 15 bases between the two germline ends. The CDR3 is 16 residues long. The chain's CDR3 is CASSFDRTNHGNTIYF. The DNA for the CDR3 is TGCGCCAGCAGCTTTGACAGGACAAACCATGGAAACACCATATATTTT.

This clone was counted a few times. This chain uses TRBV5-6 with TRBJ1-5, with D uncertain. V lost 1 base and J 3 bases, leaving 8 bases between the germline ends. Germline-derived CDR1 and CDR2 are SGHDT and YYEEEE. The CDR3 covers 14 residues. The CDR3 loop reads CASSLIGVNQPQHF. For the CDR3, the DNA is TGTGCCAGCAGCTTGATCGGGGTCAATCAGCCCCAGCATTTT.

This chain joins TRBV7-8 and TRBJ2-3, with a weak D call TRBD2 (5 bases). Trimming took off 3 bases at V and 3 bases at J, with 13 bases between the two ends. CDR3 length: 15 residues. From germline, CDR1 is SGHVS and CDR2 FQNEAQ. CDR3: CASSFNGVATDTQYF. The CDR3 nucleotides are TGTGCCAGCAGCTTCAACGGGGTAGCAACAGATACGCAGTATTTT.

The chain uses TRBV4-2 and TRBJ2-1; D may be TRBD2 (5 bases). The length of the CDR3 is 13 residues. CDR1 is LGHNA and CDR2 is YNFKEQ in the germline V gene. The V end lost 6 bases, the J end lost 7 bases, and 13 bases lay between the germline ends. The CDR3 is CASRGFPGNEQFF. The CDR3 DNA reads TGTGCCAGCAGAGGGTTTCCGGGGAATGAGCAGTTCTTC.

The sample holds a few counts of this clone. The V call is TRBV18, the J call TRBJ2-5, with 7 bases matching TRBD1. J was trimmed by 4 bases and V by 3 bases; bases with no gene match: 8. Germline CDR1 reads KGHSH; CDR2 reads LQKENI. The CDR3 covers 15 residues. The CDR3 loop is CASSPLTGTGETQYF. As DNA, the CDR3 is TGTGCCAGCTCACCGCTGACAGGGACCGGAGAGACCCAGTACTTC.

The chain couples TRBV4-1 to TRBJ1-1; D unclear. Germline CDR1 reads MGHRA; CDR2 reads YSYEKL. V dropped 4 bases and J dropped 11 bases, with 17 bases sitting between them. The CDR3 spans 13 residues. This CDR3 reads CASSPGLGRLAFF. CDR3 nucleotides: TGCGCCAGCAGCCCCGGACTCGGGCGATTGGCTTTCTTT.

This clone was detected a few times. The CDR3 DNA sequence: TGTGCCAGCAGCTTGGGGGCTCAAGAAAAACTGTTTTTT. It specifies CASSLGAQEKLFF. This sequence joins TRBV5-6 and TRBJ1-4; D is uncertain. This CDR3 region has 13 residues. V dropped 0 bases and J dropped 8 bases, with 8 bases sitting between them. CDR1 and CDR2 from the germline V gene are SGHDT and YYEEEE.

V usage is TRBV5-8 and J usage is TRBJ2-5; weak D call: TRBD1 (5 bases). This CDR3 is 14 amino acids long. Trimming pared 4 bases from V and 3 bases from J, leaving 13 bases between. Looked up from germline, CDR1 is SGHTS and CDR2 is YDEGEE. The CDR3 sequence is CASSRQGAEETQYF. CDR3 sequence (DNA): TGTGCCAGCAGCCGACAAGGGGCGGAAGAGACCCAGTACTTC.

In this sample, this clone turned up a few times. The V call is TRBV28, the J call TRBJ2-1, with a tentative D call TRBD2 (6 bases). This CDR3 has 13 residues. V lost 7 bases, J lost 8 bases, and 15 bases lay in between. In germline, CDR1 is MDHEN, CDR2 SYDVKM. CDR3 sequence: CASTLGGFYEQFF. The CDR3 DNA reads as TGTGCCAGCACACTGGGAGGATTCTATGAGCAGTTCTTC.

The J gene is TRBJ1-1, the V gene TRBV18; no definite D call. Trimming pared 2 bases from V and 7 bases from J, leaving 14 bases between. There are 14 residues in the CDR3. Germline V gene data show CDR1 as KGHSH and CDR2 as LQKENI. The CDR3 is CASSPESRAHEAFF. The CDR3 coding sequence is TGTGCCAGCTCACCAGAGTCTCGAGCCCATGAAGCTTTCTTT.

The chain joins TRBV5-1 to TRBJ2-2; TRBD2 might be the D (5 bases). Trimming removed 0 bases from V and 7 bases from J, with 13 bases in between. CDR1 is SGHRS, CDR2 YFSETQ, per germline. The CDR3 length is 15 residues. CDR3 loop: CASSLDVRVGGELFF. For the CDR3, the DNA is TGCGCCAGCAGCTTGGACGTGCGGGTTGGCGGGGAGCTGTTTTTT.

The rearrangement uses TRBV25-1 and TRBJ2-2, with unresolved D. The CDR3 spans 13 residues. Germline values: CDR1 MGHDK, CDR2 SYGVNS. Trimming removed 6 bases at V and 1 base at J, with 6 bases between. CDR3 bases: TGTGCCAGCAGCAGACAGAACACCGGGGAGCTGTTTTTT. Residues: CASSRQNTGELFF.

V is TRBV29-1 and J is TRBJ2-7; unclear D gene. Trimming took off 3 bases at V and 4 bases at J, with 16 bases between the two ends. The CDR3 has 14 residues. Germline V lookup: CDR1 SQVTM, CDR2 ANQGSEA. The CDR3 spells CSVEAPGSPYEQYF. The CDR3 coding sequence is TGCAGCGTTGAGGCGCCCGGGTCCCCTTACGAGCAGTACTTC.

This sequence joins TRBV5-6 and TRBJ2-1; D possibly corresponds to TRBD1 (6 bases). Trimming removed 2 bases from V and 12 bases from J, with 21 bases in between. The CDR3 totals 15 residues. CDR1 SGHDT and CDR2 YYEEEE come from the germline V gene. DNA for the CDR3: TGTGCCAGCAGCTTCGCAATATCCGGCAGGGGTCGGCAGTTCTTC. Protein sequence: CASSFAISGRGRQFF.

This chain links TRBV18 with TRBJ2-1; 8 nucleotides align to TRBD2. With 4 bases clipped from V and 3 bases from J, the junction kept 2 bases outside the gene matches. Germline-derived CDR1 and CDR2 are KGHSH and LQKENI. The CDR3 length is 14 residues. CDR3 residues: CASSLAGNYNEQFF. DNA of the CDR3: TGTGCCAGCTCACTAGCGGGGAACTACAATGAGCAGTTCTTC.

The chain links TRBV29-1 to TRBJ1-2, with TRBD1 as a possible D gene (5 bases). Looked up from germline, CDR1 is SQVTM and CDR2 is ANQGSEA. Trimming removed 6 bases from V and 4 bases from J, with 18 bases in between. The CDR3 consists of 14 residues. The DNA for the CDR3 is TGCAGCGTGCGCCGGGACGTAGCGGCCTATGGCTACACCTTC. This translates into CSVRRDVAAYGYTF.

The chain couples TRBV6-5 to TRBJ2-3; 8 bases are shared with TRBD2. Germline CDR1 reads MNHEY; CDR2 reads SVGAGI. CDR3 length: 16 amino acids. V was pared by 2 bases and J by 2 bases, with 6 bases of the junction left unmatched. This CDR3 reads CASSYNAGGPTDTQYF. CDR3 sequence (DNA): TGTGCCAGCAGTTACAATGCGGGAGGACCCACAGATACGCAGTATTTT.

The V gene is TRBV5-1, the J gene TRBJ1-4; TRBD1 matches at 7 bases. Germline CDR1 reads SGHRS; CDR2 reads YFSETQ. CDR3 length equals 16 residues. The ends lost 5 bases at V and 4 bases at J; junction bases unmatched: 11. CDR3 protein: CASRQNAGGVNEKLFF. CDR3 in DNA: TGCGCCAGCAGGCAAAACGCAGGGGGAGTTAATGAAAAACTGTTTTTT.

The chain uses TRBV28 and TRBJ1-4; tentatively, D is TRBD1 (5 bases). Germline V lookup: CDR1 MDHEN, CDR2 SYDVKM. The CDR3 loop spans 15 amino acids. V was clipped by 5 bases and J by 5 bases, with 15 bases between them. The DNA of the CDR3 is TGTGCCAGCAGTCACTCGACAGCCCTAAATGAAAAACTGTTTTTT. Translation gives CASSHSTALNEKLFF.

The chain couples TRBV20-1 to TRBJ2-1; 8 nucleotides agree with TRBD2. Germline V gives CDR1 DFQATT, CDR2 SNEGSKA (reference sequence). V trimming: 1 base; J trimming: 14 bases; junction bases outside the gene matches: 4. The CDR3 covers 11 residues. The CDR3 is CSARVVGGEFF. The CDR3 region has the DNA TGCAGTGCTAGAGTTGTCGGGGGGGAGTTCTTC.

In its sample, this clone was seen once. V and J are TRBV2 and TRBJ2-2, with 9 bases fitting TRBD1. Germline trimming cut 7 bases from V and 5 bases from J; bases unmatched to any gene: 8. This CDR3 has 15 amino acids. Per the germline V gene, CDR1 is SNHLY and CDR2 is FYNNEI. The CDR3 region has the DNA TGTGCCAGCACTCCGGGACAGGGAGGGACCGGGGAGCTGTTTTTT. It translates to CASTPGQGGTGELFF. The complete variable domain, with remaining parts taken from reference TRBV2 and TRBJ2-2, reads EPEVTQTPSHQVTQMGQEVILRCVPISNHLYFYWYRQILGQKVEFLVSFYNNEISEKSEIFDDQFSVERPDGSNFTLKIRSTKLEDSAMYFCASTPGQGGTGELFFGEGSRLTVL.

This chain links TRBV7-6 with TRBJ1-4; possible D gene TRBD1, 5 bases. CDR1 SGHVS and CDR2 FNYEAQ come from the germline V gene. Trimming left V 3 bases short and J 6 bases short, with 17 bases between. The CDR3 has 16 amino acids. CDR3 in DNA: TGTGCCAGCAGCTTTTGGTCCGGGCAGGGTGATGAAAAACTGTTTTTT. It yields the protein CASSFWSGQGDEKLFF. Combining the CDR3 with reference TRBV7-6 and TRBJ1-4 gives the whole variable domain GAGVSQSPRYKVTKRGQDVALRCDPISGHVSLYWYRQALGQGPEFLTYFNYEAQQDKSGLPNDRFSAERPEGSISTLTIQRTEQRDSAMYRCASSFWSGQGDEKLFFGSGTQLSVL.

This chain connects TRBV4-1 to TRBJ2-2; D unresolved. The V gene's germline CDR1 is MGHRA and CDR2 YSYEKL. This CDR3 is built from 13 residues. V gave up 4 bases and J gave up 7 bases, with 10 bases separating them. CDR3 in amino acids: CASSLPLSGELFF. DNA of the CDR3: TGCGCCAGCAGCCTACCCTTGAGCGGGGAGCTGTTTTTT.

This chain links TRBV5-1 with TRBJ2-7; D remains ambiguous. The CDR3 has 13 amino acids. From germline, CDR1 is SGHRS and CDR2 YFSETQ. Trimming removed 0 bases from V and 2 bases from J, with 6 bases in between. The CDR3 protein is CASSLEQTYEQYF. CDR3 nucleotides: TGCGCCAGCAGCTTGGAGCAAACCTACGAGCAGTACTTC.

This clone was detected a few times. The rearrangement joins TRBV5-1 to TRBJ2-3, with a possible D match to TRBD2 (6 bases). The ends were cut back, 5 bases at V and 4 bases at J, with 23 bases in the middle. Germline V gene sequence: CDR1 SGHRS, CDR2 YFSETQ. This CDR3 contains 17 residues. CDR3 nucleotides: TGCGCCAGCAGGTCCTCGGGCTTCCTGGGACTCGCAGATACGCAGTATTTT. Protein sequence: CASRSSGFLGLADTQYF.

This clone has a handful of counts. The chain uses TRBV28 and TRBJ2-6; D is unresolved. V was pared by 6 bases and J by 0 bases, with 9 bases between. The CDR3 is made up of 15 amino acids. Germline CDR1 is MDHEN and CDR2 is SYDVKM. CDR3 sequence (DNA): TGTGCCAGCAGCCCAGACAACTCTGGGGCCAACGTCCTGACTTTC. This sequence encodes CASSPDNSGANVLTF.

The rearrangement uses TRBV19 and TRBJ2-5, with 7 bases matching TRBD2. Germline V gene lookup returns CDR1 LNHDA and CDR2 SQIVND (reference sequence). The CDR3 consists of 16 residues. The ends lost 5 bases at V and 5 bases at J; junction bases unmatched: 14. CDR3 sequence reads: CASSPRTSVRRETQYF. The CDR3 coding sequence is TGTGCCAGTAGTCCCCGGACTAGTGTTCGGCGGGAGACCCAGTACTTC.